The 7 T cell receptor beta chains below come from one sample, sequenced in a study of blood T cell repertoires in COVID-19 (dated by TCRdb to about 2020). The library relied on the immunoSEQ multiplex PCR assay. Not all clones reach the TCRdb copy of this immuneACCESS table, which keeps in-frame sequences only. Checked studies attribute under half of the gap to unresolved V genes and leave the rest unexplained. This sample comprises nearly 350,000 clones, roughly 90% of them detected only once. The ten largest clones represent 6% to 8.5% of the sample. The sequenced material came from peripheral blood. Source of these receptors: a woman in her 70s with COVID-19, enrolled during active disease.

The rearrangement joins TRBV3-1 (or the pseudogene TRBV3-2) to TRBJ1-1, with D tentatively TRBD1 (5 bases). The CDR3 is 13 residues long. Trimming took 4 bases from V and 7 from J, leaving 13 bases between them. Germline V gene lookup returns CDR1 LGHDT and CDR2 YNNKEL (reference sequence). CDR3 nucleotide sequence: TGTGCCAGCAGCCCCCCGGGGGGTAATGAAGCTTTCTTT. Protein product: CASSPPGGNEAFF.

The rearrangement links TRBV28 to TRBJ1-6; D uncertain. CDR1 is MDHEN and CDR2 is SYDVKM in the germline V gene. V lost 2 bases and J lost 8, with 4 bases in between. This CDR3 is 12 amino acids long. The CDR3 DNA is TGTGCCAGCAGTTTAGACTATTCACCCCTCCACTTT. It codes for CASSLDYSPLHF.

The chain links TRBV6-1 to TRBJ1-3; TRBD1 is a possible D gene (6 bases). This CDR3 region has 16 residues. V lost 1 base and J lost 4, with 14 bases in between. The germline gives CDR1 MNHNS, CDR2 SASEGT. Here the CDR3 DNA reads TGTGCCAGCAGTGAAGGCAGGGGCTTTGGAGGAAACACCATATATTTT. The encoded protein is CASSEGRGFGGNTIYF.

This chain links TRBV10-3 with TRBJ2-2; a weak D match, TRBD1 (6 bases). The CDR3 consists of 16 residues. V was trimmed by 6 bases and J by 4 bases, leaving 18 bases between them. The germline CDR1 and CDR2 sequences are ENHRY and SYGVKD. This CDR3 is CAIRGALVSGTGELFF. The CDR3 region has the DNA TGTGCCATCAGGGGGGCTTTGGTGTCTGGCACCGGGGAGCTGTTTTTT.

The chain uses TRBV5-4 and TRBJ1-1, with 7 bases matching TRBD1. Trimming removed 4 bases from V and 5 bases from J; junction bases left unmatched: 2. In germline, CDR1 is SGHNT, CDR2 YYREEE (reference sequence). The CDR3 is made up of 12 amino acids. Written as DNA, the CDR3 is TGTGCCAGCAGCCCGGACAGGACTGAAGCTTTCTTT. This translates into CASSPDRTEAFF.

This chain connects TRBV9 to TRBJ1-2, with TRBD1 matching 12 bases. Germline-derived CDR1 and CDR2 are SGDLS and YYNGEE. The CDR3 length is 16 residues. Trimming cost V 2 bases and J 6 bases; bases outside gene matches: 8. CDR3 DNA: TGTGCCAGCAGCGTTGGGACAGGGGGCTTGATGGATGGCTACACCTTC. It is translated as CASSVGTGGLMDGYTF.

The chain links TRBV3-1 (or the pseudogene TRBV3-2) to TRBJ2-1, with D unresolved. Trimming cost V 5 bases and J 1 base, with 3 bases left between them. Germline CDR1 is LGHDT and CDR2 is YNNKEL (reference sequence). The CDR3 is made up of 12 amino acids. Written as DNA, the CDR3 is TGTGCCAGCAGCTATTCCTACAATGAGCAGTTCTTC. Its protein product is CASSYSYNEQFF.